This TCR beta chain came from a study of blood T cell repertoires in COVID-19. Study details: Sites across the United States, Italy and Spain contributed samples from acute and convalescent COVID-19. T cells, B-cell-depleted T cells, or PBMCs supplied cDNA or gDNA.

The CDR3 extends over 15 amino acids. J gave up 5 bases and V 8 bases, and 15 bases lay outside the gene matches. Germline V CDR1 and CDR2: SNHLY, FYNNEI. Per the authors' pipeline: Estimates of nucleated cell counts were drawn from the amplification of reference gene primers. Clones were sequenced by immunoSEQ multiplex PCR, and TCRdb holds only the in-frame ones, with some missing. V and J calls and clone size come straight from that table; D and trimming were deduced from the DNA. The profile covers hundreds of thousands of clones, with roughly 85% appearing a single time and 4.5% to 6% taken by the ten largest.

Specimen: peripheral blood. The source of this sequence is a man aged 50-60 years with active or convalescent COVID-19. The chain is built from TRBV2 and TRBJ2-7; 7 bases fit TRBD1. In DNA, the CDR3 is TGTGCCAGCCGGCCTAGGGGGCGCGATAGCCACGAGCAGTACTTC. Translating gives CASRPRGRDSHEQYF.